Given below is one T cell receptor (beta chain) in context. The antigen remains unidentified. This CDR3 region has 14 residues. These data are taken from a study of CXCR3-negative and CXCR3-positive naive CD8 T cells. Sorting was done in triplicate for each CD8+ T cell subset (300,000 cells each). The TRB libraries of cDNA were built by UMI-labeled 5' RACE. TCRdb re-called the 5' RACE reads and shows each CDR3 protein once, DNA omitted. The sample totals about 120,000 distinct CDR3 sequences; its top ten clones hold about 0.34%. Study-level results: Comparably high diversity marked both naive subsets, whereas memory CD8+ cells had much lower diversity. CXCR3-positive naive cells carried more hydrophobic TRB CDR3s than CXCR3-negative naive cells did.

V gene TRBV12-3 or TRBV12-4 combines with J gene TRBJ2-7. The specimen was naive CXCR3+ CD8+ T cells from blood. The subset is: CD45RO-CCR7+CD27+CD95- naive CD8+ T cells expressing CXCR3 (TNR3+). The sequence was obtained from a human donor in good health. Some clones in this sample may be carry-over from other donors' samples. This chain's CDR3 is CASSFGGWAYEQYF.